These 12 T cell receptor beta chains originate from one sample sequenced in a study of chemoradiotherapy in HPV16-positive cancers. Clones were sequenced by immunoSEQ multiplex PCR, and TCRdb holds only the in-frame ones, with some missing. Of over 5,000 clones detected, about 88% appear once; the ten largest clones hold around 2.4%. The input for sequencing was tumor tissue, taken from a patient who underwent chemoradiotherapy. Receptors were obtained from a human donor with HPV-associated anogenital cancer.

The rearrangement links TRBV19 to TRBJ2-3, with TRBD2 matching 7 bases. With V trimmed by 1 base and J by 3 bases, 4 bases remained unmatched. Per the germline V gene, CDR1 is LNHDA and CDR2 is SQIVND (reference sequence). This CDR3 has 15 amino acids. CDR3 sequence reads: CASSIGTRWTDTQYF. CDR3 in DNA: TGTGCCAGTAGTATAGGGACTAGATGGACAGATACGCAGTATTTT.

The CDR3, as DNA: TGTGCCAGCAGCTTAGGATCGGGGAGTGAGCAGTTCTTC. This gives the protein CASSLGSGSEQFF. This chain joins TRBV7-9 and TRBJ2-1, with D tentatively TRBD2 (5 bases). V gave up 1 base and J gave up 9 bases, with 10 bases separating them. CDR1 and CDR2 from the germline V gene are SEHNR and FQNEAQ (reference sequence). The CDR3 extends over 13 amino acids.

The genes are TRBV18 and TRBJ2-5; D is unclear. The V end lost 3 bases, the J end lost 2 bases, and 4 bases lay between the germline ends. The germline CDR1 and CDR2 sequences are KGHSH and LQKENI. The CDR3 totals 12 residues. The CDR3 coding sequence is TGTGCCAGCTCACCCTCTCAAGAGACCCAGTACTTC. It translates to CASSPSQETQYF.

This chain joins TRBV7-3 and TRBJ2-1; D is possibly TRBD2 (6 bases). V lost 5 bases, J lost 6 bases, and 14 bases lay in between. Germline CDR1 reads SGHTA; CDR2 reads FQGTGA. The CDR3 is 14 amino acids. This chain's CDR3 is CASSPSGLRNEQFF. CDR3 in DNA: TGTGCCAGCAGCCCCAGCGGACTACGCAATGAGCAGTTCTTC.

J is TRBJ2-1 and V is TRBV6-5; 7 bases are shared with TRBD2. The V gene's germline CDR1 is MNHEY and CDR2 SVGAGI. The CDR3 is made up of 15 amino acids. Trimming took 2 bases from V and 6 from J; bases not matched to a gene: 7. The chain's CDR3 is CASSYGAGASNEQFF. The CDR3 bases are TGTGCCAGCAGTTACGGGGCGGGAGCCTCCAATGAGCAGTTCTTC.

This rearrangement joins TRBV30 to TRBJ2-3, with D perhaps assigned TRBD1 or TRBD2 (5 bases each). Trimming took off 5 bases at V and 3 bases at J, with 6 bases between the two ends. CDR3 length: 11 amino acids. CDR1 is GTSNPN, CDR2 SVGIG, per germline (reference sequence). CDR3 amino acids: CAWGGTDTQYF. CDR3 DNA: TGTGCCTGGGGGGGAACAGATACGCAGTATTTT.

To note about this clone: Its ends do not fully match the called genes, so a read error is possible. CDR3 nucleotide sequence: TGTGCCAGCAGCTTGATTGAAGGGAACGCTGAAGCTTTCTTT. Translation: CASSLIEGNAEAFF. The chain combines TRBV5-3 with TRBJ1-1; D is ambiguous. TRBV5-3 is noted as an ORF with a role that remains uncertain. The CDR3 has 14 residues.

This clone was recorded only once. This chain joins TRBV7-9 and TRBJ2-1; 15 nucleotides match TRBD2. Germline loops: CDR1 SEHNR, CDR2 FQNEAQ (reference sequence). There are 17 residues in the CDR3. J lost 7 bases, V lost 1 base, and 5 bases had no gene match. As DNA, the CDR3 is TGTGCCAGCAGCTTAGGGACTAGCGGGAGGGAGCGGAATGAGCAGTTCTTC. It yields the protein CASSLGTSGRERNEQFF. The complete variable domain, with remaining parts taken from reference TRBV7-9 and TRBJ2-1, reads DTGVSQNPRHKITKRGQNVTFRCDPISEHNRLYWYRQTLGQGPEFLTYFQNEAQLEKSRLLSDRFSAERPKGSFSTLEIQRTEQGDSAMYLCASSLGTSGRERNEQFFGPGTRLTVL.

The V call is TRBV27, the J call TRBJ1-2; the match to TRBD1 covers 9 bases. The germline V gene has CDR1 MNHEY and CDR2 SMNVEV (reference sequence). V trimming: 4 bases; J trimming: 8 bases; junction bases outside the gene matches: 14. The CDR3 is made up of 16 amino acids. CDR3 protein: CASSSRWDREVRGYTF. CDR3 nucleotide sequence: TGTGCCAGCAGTTCTCGTTGGGACAGGGAGGTTCGCGGCTACACCTTC.

This chain uses TRBV9 with TRBJ2-1; perhaps TRBD1 as D (6 bases). V lost 2 bases and J lost 5, with 11 bases in between. The CDR3 spans 14 residues. Germline assignment: CDR1 SGDLS and CDR2 YYNGEE. CDR3 coding DNA: TGTGCCAGCAGCGTCCTACAGGGAAACAATGAGCAGTTCTTC. This codes for CASSVLQGNNEQFF.

This clone has only a few counts. V and J are TRBV11-2 and TRBJ2-7; D tentatively fits TRBD1 or TRBD2 (5 bases each). The CDR3 length is 14 residues. Germline values: CDR1 SGHAT, CDR2 FQNNGV. V was pared by 5 bases and J by 3 bases, with 14 bases between. The CDR3 loop is CASSPGSSIYEQYF. The CDR3 nucleotides read TGTGCCAGCAGCCCAGGGAGCTCTATCTACGAGCAGTACTTC.

The CDR3 DNA reads TGCAGTGTTAAGGGCGGCTACACCTTC. This codes for CSVKGGYTF. The chain uses TRBV20-1 and TRBJ1-2; D remains unclear. CDR3 length: 9 amino acids. Germline CDR1 is DFQATT and CDR2 is SNEGSKA (reference sequence). The germline V and J ends were trimmed by 7 bases and 8 bases, with 8 bases remaining between them.